This TCR beta chain was found in a study of long-term antiretroviral therapy in people with HIV (dated by TCRdb to between 2021 and 2022). Study-level background: The earliest samples were collected approximately a decade before the 2015 WHO recommendation for immediate ART, a period when ART was typically delayed until CD4 counts fell. A total of fewer than 250 cryopreserved PBMC samples came from 25 to 35 adults with confirmed HIV infection and were collected serially over a mean of roughly six years (range 1-12). A retrospective serial study tested whether changes in peripheral blood TRB repertoire composition and diversity were associated with ART initiation and durable HIV suppression. Test extractions of a monoclonal T-cell line alongside about 30 polyclonal samples showed no cross-contamination during QIAcube processing. Among the 25 to 30 participants with HIV, over nine were female. Paper-wide results and their limitations: Compared with controls, HIV repertoires had narrower CDR3 length ranges, and the network structure pointed to an antigen-experienced repertoire that shifted only slightly toward naive after ART. Starting ART was linked to a significant rise in TRB diversity, yet even with long-term ART the diversity remained significantly lower than in transplant donor controls. At every time point, the repertoire was dominated by expanded TRB clones first identified before ART initiation, although this dominance fluctuated and, in many PLHIV, declined after ART. The samples span the years 2004 to 2017, and the ART regimens used may be less effective than current regimens. Limited PBMC availability meant only the TCR beta chain was sequenced, without alpha chain pairing. Unsorted PBMC were profiled instead of sorted CD4+ and CD8+ T cells because pre-ART samples had limited cell numbers. Inferences about post-ART repertoire changes were limited because no data were available on ART adherence, viral resistance or therapy changes.

Sequencing of the TRB variable region was done with the immunoSEQ hsTCRB v3.0 assay at survey level resolution. TRB sequencing targeted a depth of roughly 40,000-55,000 T-cell genomes per sample. Pooled TRB libraries were sequenced on an Illumina MiSeq with a v3 150-cycle kit. The study's processing was this. Repertoire analysis was performed in R inside a reproducible Nextflow workflow that covered QC, data transformation and analysis. LymphoSeq2, an R package for AIRR-Seq data exploration, was used to implement custom analyses. A handful of samples yielding fewer than 5000 total TRB sequences were excluded, leaving approximately 190 analyzed HIV repertoires. Of the 188 retained HIV repertoires, about 61 were collected before and approximately 130 after ART initiation. Repertoires were downsampled to 5000 TRB nucleotide sequences, and summary statistics were averaged over 100 downsampling iterations. TRB sequences were retained for analysis only if CDR3 regions of at least seven amino acids were present. Diversity was assessed using a clonality score derived from Shannon entropy and using the Gini coefficient. In the repertoire networks, any two of the top 5000 CDR3 amino acid sequences were connected whenever the two sequences differed by an edit distance of one. Antigen specificity groups and MHC restriction were predicted for TRB CDR3 amino acid sequences with GLIPH2. CDR3 amino acid sequences were matched against VDJdb and McPAS-TCR to flag known CMV, EBV, HIV or tissue antigen associations. Pre-ART, post-ART and control groups were compared with Wilcoxon signed-rank tests and Holm-Bonferroni correction. Drawn from immuneACCESS, this table holds only the in-frame rearrangements with V and J called that TCRdb kept. Clones are partly lost; checked studies trace under half to an unresolved V gene and leave the rest unexplained. That table furnishes V, J and clone size, whereas the DNA furnished D and trimming. This sample holds more than 15,000 clones; roughly 80% were observed only once. Together, the top ten hold roughly 14% of the sample.

Cut back by 2 bases and 9 bases, the V and J ends lie 17 bases apart. CDR1 and CDR2, per the germline V gene (reference sequence), are GTSNPN and SVGIG. From the cysteine through the phenylalanine, the CDR3 covers 14 amino acids. Just CDR3 DNA is preserved here, 42 bases in frame from base 1. The sample holds a few counts of this clone. The clone's antigen remains unknown. No clone much larger than this one lies a single base away; base qualities are absent. Participants were included only if at least one PBMC sample before ART initiation and at least two post-ART samples were available. Every participant with HIV received treatment in the United States of America. Cryopreserved samples of roughly 0.85-11 million PBMC were thawed and washed before DNA extraction. At the time of the earliest PBMC sample, participants with HIV were aged between roughly 20 and 54 years. PBMC samples were contributed by each participant from 1-4 timepoints before ART initiation and 2-8 timepoints after ART initiation, with a median of 7 samples. Serial HIV viral load, CD4+ T-cell count, ART history and demographic data were obtained for every participant. A Qiagen kit on a QIAcube was used to extract genomic DNA from unsorted PBMC, with samples processed in batches of 12.

The TCR originated in a man in his thirties or forties with HIV. Sequencing was performed on unsorted PBMCs, taken 1.2 years before starting antiretroviral therapy. The receptor chain draws on TRBV30 and TRBJ1-5; the D gene is perhaps TRBD1, from 5 matching bases. Here the CDR3 is given as CAWSSGAPTPPQHF. The base sequence is TGTGCCTGGAGTAGTGGGGCACCTACCCCGCCCCAGCATTTT.